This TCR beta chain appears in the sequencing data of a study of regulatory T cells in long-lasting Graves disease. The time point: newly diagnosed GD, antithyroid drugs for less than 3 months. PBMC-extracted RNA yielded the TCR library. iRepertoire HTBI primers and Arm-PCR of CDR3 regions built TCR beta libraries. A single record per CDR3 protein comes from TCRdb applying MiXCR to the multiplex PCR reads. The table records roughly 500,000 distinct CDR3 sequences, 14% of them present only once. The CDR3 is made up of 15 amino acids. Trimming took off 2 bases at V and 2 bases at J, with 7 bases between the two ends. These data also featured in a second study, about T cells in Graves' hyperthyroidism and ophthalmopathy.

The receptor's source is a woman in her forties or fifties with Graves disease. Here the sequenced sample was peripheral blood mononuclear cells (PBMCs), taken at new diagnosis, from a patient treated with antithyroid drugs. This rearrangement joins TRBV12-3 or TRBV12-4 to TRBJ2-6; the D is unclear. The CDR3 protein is CASSLNLAGANVLTF. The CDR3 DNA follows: TGTGCCAGCAGTTTAAATCTCGCTGGGGCCAACGTCCTGACTTTC.